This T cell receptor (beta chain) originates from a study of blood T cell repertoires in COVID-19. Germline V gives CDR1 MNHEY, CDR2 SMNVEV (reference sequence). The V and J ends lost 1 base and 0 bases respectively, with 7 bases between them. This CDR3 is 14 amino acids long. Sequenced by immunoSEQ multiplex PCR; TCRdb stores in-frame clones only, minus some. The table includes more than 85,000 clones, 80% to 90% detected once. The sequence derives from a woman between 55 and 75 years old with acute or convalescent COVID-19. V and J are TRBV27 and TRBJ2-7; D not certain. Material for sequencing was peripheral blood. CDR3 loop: CASSLFRSSYEQYF. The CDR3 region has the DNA TGTGCCAGCAGTTTATTCCGGAGCTCCTACGAGCAGTACTTC.